This T cell receptor beta chain was sequenced for a study of blood T cell repertoires in COVID-19. Study overall: The origin of the acute and convalescent COVID-19 samples was the United States, Italy and Spain. Sources were T cells, B-cell-depleted T cells, or PBMCs; the material itself was cDNA or gDNA.

All recovered Cohort 3 donors got two negative PCRs, got clearance, or saw symptom resolution. CDR1 and CDR2 (germline): SQVTM, ANQGSEA. The CDR3 runs to 16 residues. Some clones are missing from TCRdb's copy, which holds only in-frame ones; the method was immunoSEQ multiplex PCR. The data show about 300,000 clones, with 85% to 90% seen just once and roughly 4% held by the top ten. The sequence was collected from a man aged 25-40 years who had recovered from COVID-19. The sequencing input was PBMCs or T cells enriched from blood (not recorded which). The V call is TRBV29-1, the J call TRBJ2-1, with TRBD2 matching 12 bases. The CDR3 coding sequence is TGCAGTACCTTCCGACCCCCGGGACTAGCGGGCAATGAGCAGTTCTTC. Its translation: CSTFRPPGLAGNEQFF.